Reported below is one T cell receptor (beta chain). Its antigen is still unknown. The CDR3 totals 14 residues. With 7 bases clipped from V and 1 base from J, the junction kept 6 bases outside the gene matches. In germline, CDR1 is LGHNT, CDR2 FRNRAP. This entry is derived from a study of OX40 agonist ivuxolimab in advanced cancers. Across the whole study: The study gave patients intravenous ivuxolimab at 0.01 to 10 mg/kg every 2 weeks. Partial responses were achieved by three patients, one with hepatocellular carcinoma and two with cutaneous melanoma. Study-wide results and caveats: Individuals who were partial responders at 0.1-3.0 mg/kg had clonal expansion that ranked among the lowest. Dosing at 0.1 to 3.0 mg/kg was accompanied by clonal expansion of CD4+ and CD8+ blood T cells by week 6.

Sequenced by immunoSEQ multiplex PCR; TCRdb stores in-frame clones only, minus some. The data show approximately 17,000 clones, around 70% seen once. The V and J genes are TRBV12-5 and TRBJ1-1, with 7 nucleotides matching TRBD1. The sample here was CD4+ or CD8+ T cells sorted from blood, taken in a trial of the OX40 agonist ivuxolimab. This sequence was found in an adult with an advanced solid tumor such as melanoma, head and neck, liver or kidney cancer. CDR3: CASAPGTANTEAFF. CDR3 DNA sequence: TGTGCTAGTGCCCCCGGGACAGCGAACACTGAAGCTTTCTTT.